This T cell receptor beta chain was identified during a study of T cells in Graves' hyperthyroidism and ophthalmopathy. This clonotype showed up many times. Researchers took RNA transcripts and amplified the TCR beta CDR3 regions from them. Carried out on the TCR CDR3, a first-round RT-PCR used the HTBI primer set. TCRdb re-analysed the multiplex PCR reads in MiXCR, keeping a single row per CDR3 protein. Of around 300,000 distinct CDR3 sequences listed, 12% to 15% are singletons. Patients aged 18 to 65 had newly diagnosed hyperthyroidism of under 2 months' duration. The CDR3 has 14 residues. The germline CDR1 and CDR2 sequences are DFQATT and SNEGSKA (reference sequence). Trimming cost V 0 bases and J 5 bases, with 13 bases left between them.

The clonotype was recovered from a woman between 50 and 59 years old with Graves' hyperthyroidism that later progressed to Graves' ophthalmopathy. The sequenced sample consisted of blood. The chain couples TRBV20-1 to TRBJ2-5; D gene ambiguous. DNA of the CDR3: TGCAGTGCTAGAGATTTCGAGCTAAGCGAGACCCAGTACTTC. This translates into CSARDFELSETQYF.